The clone carrying this T cell receptor (beta chain) has just a few counts. Sequence at one end of the junction differs from germline and may be a read error. Other DNA variants within this sample encode the same CDR3. The germline V gene encodes CDR1 SQVTM and CDR2 ANQGSEA. The CDR3 totals 13 residues. TCRdb's table, derived via immunoSEQ multiplex PCR, lists solely in-frame clones and lacks some. This table holds under 15,000 clones, 30% found once. This record comes from a study of tumour-infiltrating T cells in Burkitt lymphoma. Study in general: Overall and progression-free survival were predicted by productive clonality.

This clonotype was sampled from a human donor with diffuse large B-cell lymphoma. The sequencing input was tumor tissue. The chain links TRBV29-1 to TRBJ2-6, with D perhaps assigned TRBD1 or TRBD2 (5 bases each). CDR3 loop: CSVEEYGANVLTF. The CDR3 DNA sequence: TGCAGCGTGGAAGAGTACGGGGCCAACGTTCTGACTTTC.